Listed below are T cell receptor beta chains from one sample, sequenced in a study of PD-L1 blockade in urothelial cancer. The method was immunoSEQ multiplex PCR; TCRdb's version includes in-frame clones alone and lacks a portion of them. The table lists under 20,000 clones, over 80% of them singletons, with about 1.7% in the top ten. The specimen comprised PBMCs, sampled around atezolizumab (anti-PD-L1) treatment. These receptor sequences come from a man over 45 with urothelial cancer. Both conserved end residues are part of each CDR3. A D gene is named only where the DNA matches it firmly. Clone size is shown for a subset of rows, as once, few, many or a class of expanded clone.

CDR3 DNA	CDR3 protein	V gene	D gene	J gene	clone size
TGCGCCAGCAGCCTCGACAGGGACAACACCGGGGAGCTGTTTTTT	CASSLDRDNTGELFF	TRBV5-1	TRBD1	TRBJ2-2	NA
TGTGCCAGCAGTGACGGGAGCTCTGGGGCCAACGTCCTGACTTTC	CASSDGSSGANVLTF	TRBV6-4	NA	TRBJ2-6	NA
TGTGCCAGCAGTTACTTCGGGACAGGAAAAGAGACCCAGTACTTC	CASSYFGTGKETQYF	TRBV6-5	TRBD1	TRBJ2-5	NA
TGTGCCAGCAGTTTAGGGTACGGGGCAGATACGCAGTATTTT	CASSLGYGADTQYF	TRBV27	NA	TRBJ2-3	NA
TGTGCCAGCAGGGGAGACGGCGGCTACACCTTC	CASRGDGGYTF	TRBV2	NA	TRBJ1-2	few
TGCAGCGTTGATAGGGAGAACACTGAAGTTTTCTTT	CSVDRENTEVFF	TRBV29-1	NA	TRBJ1-1	NA
TGCGCCAGCAACTCTCAATATAGCAATCAGCCCCAGCATTTT	CASNSQYSNQPQHF	TRBV10-2	NA	TRBJ1-5	NA
TGTGCCAGCAGTGAGGGAGGGTCGCGCAATCAGCCCCAGCATTTT	CASSEGGSRNQPQHF	TRBV2	NA	TRBJ1-5	NA
TGTGCCAGCAGCCCAATTTACAGGGGCCCAGACACTGAAGCTTTCTTT	CASSPIYRGPDTEAFF	TRBV11-3	TRBD1	TRBJ1-1	NA
TGTGCCAGCAGCTACCGGACACACATGAACACTGAAGCTTTCTTT	CASSYRTHMNTEAFF	TRBV7-9	NA	TRBJ1-1	NA
TGTGCCAGCAGTTCCCAACCCAGTAGCGGGAGGCTCTACGAGCAGTACTTC	CASSSQPSSGRLYEQYF	TRBV27	TRBD2	TRBJ2-7	NA
TGCAGCGTTCCAACTAGCGGGAGTCGGGGCGGGGAGCTGTTTTTT	CSVPTSGSRGGELFF	TRBV29-1	TRBD2	TRBJ2-2	NA
TGCGCCAGCAGCTTGGACGGACAGGGGAACACTGAAGCTTTCTTT	CASSLDGQGNTEAFF	TRBV5-1	TRBD1	TRBJ1-1	NA
TGTGCCACCAGCAGATCAGGGACAGGGGCAATCGAGCAGTACTTC	CATSRSGTGAIEQYF	TRBV15	TRBD1	TRBJ2-7	NA
TGCAGCGGGGTCGTAGAAGAGGCTGCTCAATCTGGAAACACCATATATTTT	CSGVVEEAAQSGNTIYF	TRBV29-1	NA	TRBJ1-3	NA
TGTGCCAGCAGCTTCAGAGGGCCTACAGATACGCAGTATTTT	CASSFRGPTDTQYF	TRBV7-2	NA	TRBJ2-3	NA
TGTGCCAGCAGCTTAAACACCTATGGCTACACCTTC	CASSLNTYGYTF	TRBV7-2	NA	TRBJ1-2	NA
TGTGCCAGCAGTTCCGAGAGCCTATCCTTCATGAACACTGAAGCTTTCTTT	CASSSESLSFMNTEAFF	TRBV28	NA	TRBJ1-1	NA
TGTGCCAGCAGCCAGGTCGGTTTTGGCTACACCTTC	CASSQVGFGYTF	TRBV27	NA	TRBJ1-2	once
TGTGCCAGCTCCCCCGGGGGGGCTTTCTTT	CASSPGGAFF	TRBV6-1	NA	TRBJ1-1	NA
TGTGCCAGCAGCTTGATTACCGGGACAGCGAACACTGAAGCTTTCTTT	CASSLITGTANTEAFF	TRBV5-6	TRBD1	TRBJ1-1	NA
TGCGCCACCGCGACAGGATTGGGCCAGCCCCAGCATTTT	CATATGLGQPQHF	TRBV10-2	NA	TRBJ1-5	NA
TGTGCCAGCTCACCGCCGGGACAGGGCCATTATAATTCACCCCTCCACTTT	CASSPPGQGHYNSPLHF	TRBV18	TRBD1	TRBJ1-6	few
TGTGCCAGCAGCCAAGAGATCAGACTTGGAAATGAGCAGTTCTTC	CASSQEIRLGNEQFF	TRBV4-2	NA	TRBJ2-1	NA
TGTGCCAGCAGTGAATTTATCTGGGGGCCTCAGCCCCAGCATTTT	CASSEFIWGPQPQHF	TRBV6-1	NA	TRBJ1-5	few
TGTGCCAGTAGTATGGGACTTTTGGAGACCCAGTACTTC	CASSMGLLETQYF	TRBV19	NA	TRBJ2-5	few
TGTGCCAGCACCCTGACAGACTTGGGAAATCAGCCCCAGCATTTT	CASTLTDLGNQPQHF	TRBV6-1	NA	TRBJ1-5	few
TGTGCCACCAGCAGATCTGGCGGGGGGGCAAATACGCAGTATTTT	CATSRSGGGANTQYF	TRBV15	TRBD2	TRBJ2-3	NA
TGTGCCAGCAGGTTGGACAGGGCTCGAGATACGCAGTATTTT	CASRLDRARDTQYF	TRBV6-1	TRBD1	TRBJ2-3	NA
TGTGCCTGGAGTAGACTAGCGGTCCAAGAGACCCAGTACTTC	CAWSRLAVQETQYF	TRBV30	TRBD2	TRBJ2-5	NA
TGTGCCAGCAGCTCGGGCGCAGGGGGCTGGCATGAGACCCAGTACTTC	CASSSGAGGWHETQYF	TRBV7-9	TRBD1	TRBJ2-5	once
TGTGCCAGCAGCATACTCATGAACACTGAAGCTTTCTTT	CASSILMNTEAFF	TRBV7-9	NA	TRBJ1-1	once
TGTGCCAGTAGTATAGATCTAAGGACAGGGAACAATGAGCAGTTCTTC	CASSIDLRTGNNEQFF	TRBV19	TRBD1	TRBJ2-1	NA
TGCAGCGTTGCCCCGGGTTTCTTGAACACTGAAGCTTTCTTT	CSVAPGFLNTEAFF	TRBV29-1	NA	TRBJ1-1	NA
TGTGCCAGCAGCGGACAGGGTCCGAACACTGAAGCTTTCTTT	CASSGQGPNTEAFF	TRBV25-1	TRBD1	TRBJ1-1	NA
TGTGCCAGCAGCCCGCGGGACTCGGGGGGTGGTCAGCCCCAGCATTTT	CASSPRDSGGGQPQHF	TRBV4-2	NA	TRBJ1-5	once
TGTGCCAGCAGCTTAGACTCAGGGCCTGGAAACACCATATATTTT	CASSLDSGPGNTIYF	TRBV7-2	NA	TRBJ1-3	NA
TGTGCCAGCAGGAGATCTAGCGGGAGGAGCAATGAGCAGTTCTTC	CASRRSSGRSNEQFF	TRBV6-5	TRBD2	TRBJ2-1	NA
TGTGCCAGCTCACCAACCGGGACAGGGGGCAATCAGCCCCAGCATTTT	CASSPTGTGGNQPQHF	TRBV18	TRBD1	TRBJ1-5	NA
TGTGCCAGCAGCTCTCCAAGGGCTCTAGCGGGAGCGACAGATACGCAGTATTTT	CASSSPRALAGATDTQYF	TRBV7-9	TRBD2	TRBJ2-3	NA
TGCGCCAGCAGCTTGGTTAGCGGGGGGGGCACAGATACGCAGTATTTT	CASSLVSGGGTDTQYF	TRBV5-1	TRBD2	TRBJ2-3	NA
TGTGCCAGCAGCCCAACGGTCCACTACGAGCAGTACTTC	CASSPTVHYEQYF	TRBV7-6	NA	TRBJ2-7	once
TGTGCCAGCACCTTACACATTCAGGGTTTGACTGAAGCTTTCTTT	CASTLHIQGLTEAFF	TRBV6-5	NA	TRBJ1-1	NA
TGTGCCAGCTCTCCTGACAGGGGTGGCTACACCTTC	CASSPDRGGYTF	TRBV18	TRBD1	TRBJ1-2	NA
TGTGCCAGTCAATCGGGTAGCGTGAGGAACACCGGGGAGCTGTTTTTT	CASQSGSVRNTGELFF	TRBV19	NA	TRBJ2-2	NA
TGTGCCAGCAGTGACGGGGCCAGTATGAATGAGCAGTTCTTC	CASSDGASMNEQFF	TRBV6-4	NA	TRBJ2-1	NA
TGCGCCAGCAGCCAAGACGGTAGCGCCGCCTACAATGAGCAGTTCTTC	CASSQDGSAAYNEQFF	TRBV4-1	NA	TRBJ2-1	NA